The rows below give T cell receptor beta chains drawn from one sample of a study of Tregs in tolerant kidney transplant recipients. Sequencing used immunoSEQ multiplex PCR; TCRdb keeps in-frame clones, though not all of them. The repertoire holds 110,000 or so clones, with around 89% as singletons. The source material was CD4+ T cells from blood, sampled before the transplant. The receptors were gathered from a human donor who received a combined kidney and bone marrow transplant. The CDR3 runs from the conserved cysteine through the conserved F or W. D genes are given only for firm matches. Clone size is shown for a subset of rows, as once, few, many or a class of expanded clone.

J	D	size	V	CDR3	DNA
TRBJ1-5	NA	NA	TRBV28	CASSRGAYQPQHF	TGTGCCAGCAGCCGGGGAGCTTATCAGCCCCAGCATTTT
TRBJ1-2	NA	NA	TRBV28	CASSTNLINYGYTF	TGTGCCAGCTCGACTAATCTCATTAACTATGGCTACACCTTC
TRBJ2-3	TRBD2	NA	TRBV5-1	CASSFERGGDTQYF	TGCGCCAGCAGCTTTGAGCGGGGAGGAGATACGCAGTATTTT
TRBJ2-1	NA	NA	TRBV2	CASSDRRGGEQFF	TGTGCCAGCAGTGATCGAAGGGGTGGAGAGCAGTTCTTC
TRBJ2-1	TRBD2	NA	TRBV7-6	CASSPRLGASGRAVPNEQFF	TGTGCCAGCAGCCCCCGTCTTGGGGCTAGCGGGAGGGCCGTCCCCAATGAGCAGTTCTTC
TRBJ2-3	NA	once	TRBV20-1	CSTRYTDTQYF	TGCAGTACACGATACACAGATACGCAGTATTTT
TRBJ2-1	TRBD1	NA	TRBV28	CASNRQGQTNEQFF	TGTGCCAGCAACAGACAGGGGCAGACCAATGAGCAGTTCTTC
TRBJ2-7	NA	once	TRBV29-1	CSVRLDGSSYEQYF	TGCAGCGTTAGGCTCGACGGGAGCTCCTACGAGCAGTACTTC
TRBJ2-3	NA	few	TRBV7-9	CASSLPGPDTQYF	TGTGCCAGCAGCTTACCCGGTCCCGATACGCAGTATTTT
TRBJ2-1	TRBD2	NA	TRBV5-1	CASSREGGSYNEQFF	TGCGCCAGCAGCCGGGAGGGGGGCTCCTACAATGAGCAGTTCTTC
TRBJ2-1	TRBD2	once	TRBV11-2	CASSSGTSGSSYNEQFF	TGTGCCAGCAGCTCTGGGACTAGCGGGAGCTCCTACAATGAGCAGTTCTTC
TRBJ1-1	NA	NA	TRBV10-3	CAISDSDSNTEAFF	TGTGCCATCAGTGACTCGGACAGTAACACTGAAGCTTTCTTT
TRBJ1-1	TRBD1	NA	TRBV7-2	CASSLGTGTEAFF	TGTGCCAGCAGCTTGGGGACAGGGACTGAAGCTTTCTTT
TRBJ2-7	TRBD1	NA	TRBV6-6	CASSYTPTGGYEQYF	TGTGCCAGCAGTTACACGCCGACAGGGGGCTACGAGCAGTACTTC
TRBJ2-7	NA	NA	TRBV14	CATQRAGAYEQYF	TGTGCCACCCAGAGGGCAGGAGCCTACGAGCAGTACTTC
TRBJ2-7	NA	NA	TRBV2	CASSELLGLLEQYF	TGTGCCAGCAGTGAACTGCTAGGCCTCCTCGAGCAGTACTTC
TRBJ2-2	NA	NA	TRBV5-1	CASSLARRDTGELFF	TGCGCCAGCAGCTTGGCTCGGAGAGACACCGGGGAGCTGTTTTTT
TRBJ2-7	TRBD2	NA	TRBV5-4	CASSLGASGYEQYF	TGTGCCAGCAGCTTGGGTGCTAGCGGCTACGAGCAGTACTTC
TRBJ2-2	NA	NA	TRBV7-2	CASSRNRAGGELFF	TGTGCCAGCAGCCGAAACAGGGCTGGCGGGGAGCTGTTTTTT
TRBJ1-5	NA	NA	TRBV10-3	CAISGGNNQPQHF	TGTGCCATCAGTGGAGGGAACAATCAGCCCCAGCATTTT
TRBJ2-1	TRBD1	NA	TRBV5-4	CASSLGGGINNEQFF	TGTGCCAGCAGCTTGGGAGGGGGCATCAACAATGAGCAGTTCTTC
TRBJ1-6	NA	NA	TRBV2	CASSVGASPLHF	TGTGCCAGCAGTGTGGGGGCATCACCCCTCCACTTT
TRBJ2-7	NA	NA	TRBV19	CASTPSGTSTPYEQYF	TGTGCCAGTACCCCGTCCGGGACATCTACTCCCTACGAGCAGTACTTC
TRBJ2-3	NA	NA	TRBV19	CASSLATGYGADTQYF	TGTGCCAGTAGTCTAGCGACAGGGTACGGTGCAGATACGCAGTATTTT
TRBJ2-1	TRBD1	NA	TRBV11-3	CASSPEGQGNYNEQFF	TGTGCCAGCAGCCCCGAGGGACAGGGAAACTACAATGAGCAGTTCTTC
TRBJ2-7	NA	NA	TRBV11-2	CASSQEHNEQYF	TGTGCCAGCAGCCAGGAACACAACGAGCAGTACTTC
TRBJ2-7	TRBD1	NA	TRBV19	CASSTTLGQGYEQYF	TGTGCCAGTAGTACTACTTTGGGACAGGGGTACGAGCAGTACTTC
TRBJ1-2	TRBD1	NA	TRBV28	CASSLTGGGGYTF	TGTGCCAGCAGCCTGACAGGGGGGGGTGGCTACACCTTC
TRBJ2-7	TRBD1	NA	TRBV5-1	CASSHTPGQGTSYEQYF	TGCGCCAGCAGCCATACCCCGGGACAGGGGACTTCCTACGAGCAGTACTTC
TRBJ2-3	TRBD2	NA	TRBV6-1	CASNLAGARTDTQYF	TGTGCCAGCAACCTAGCGGGGGCCCGCACAGATACGCAGTATTTT
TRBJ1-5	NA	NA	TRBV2	CASSPAVRQPQHF	TGTGCCAGCAGTCCGGCGGTTCGCCAGCCCCAGCATTTT
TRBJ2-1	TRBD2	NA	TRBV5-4	CASSLWLAGGMDEQFF	TGTGCCAGCAGCTTGTGGCTAGCGGGAGGGATGGATGAGCAGTTCTTC
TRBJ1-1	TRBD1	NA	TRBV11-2	CASSPLRGRGTEAFF	TGTGCCAGCAGCCCCTTGAGGGGGCGAGGGACTGAAGCTTTCTTT
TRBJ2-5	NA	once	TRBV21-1	CASSQGTDLTSFETQYF	TGTGCCAGCAGCCAGGGGACAGATTTGACTTCGTTTGAGACCCAGTACTTC
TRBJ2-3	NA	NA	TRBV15	CATSRDIAADTQYF	TGTGCCACCAGCAGAGATATCGCGGCAGATACGCAGTATTTT
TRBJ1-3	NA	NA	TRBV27	CASSFQGSGTIYF	TGTGCCAGCAGTTTCCAAGGGTCGGGGACCATATATTTT
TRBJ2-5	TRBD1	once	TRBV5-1	CASSFLQGIAQETQYF	TGCGCCAGCAGCTTTTTACAGGGGATAGCCCAAGAGACCCAGTACTTC
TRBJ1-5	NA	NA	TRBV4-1	CASSQENPGRFNQPQHF	TGCGCCAGCAGCCAAGAGAACCCCGGGAGGTTCAATCAGCCCCAGCATTTT
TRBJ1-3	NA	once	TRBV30	CAWRDSGRRNTIYF	TGTGCCTGGAGGGATTCCGGGAGACGAAACACCATATATTTT
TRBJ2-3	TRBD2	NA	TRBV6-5	CASSTGLLYTQYF	TGTGCCAGCAGCACGGGACTACTGTATACGCAGTATTTT
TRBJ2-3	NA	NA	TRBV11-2	CASSLEGGSGTDTQYF	TGTGCCAGCAGCTTAGAAGGGGGTAGCGGCACAGATACGCAGTATTTT
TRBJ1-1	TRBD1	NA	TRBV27	CASSLGQGLTEAFF	TGTGCCAGCAGTTTAGGACAGGGTCTCACTGAAGCTTTCTTT
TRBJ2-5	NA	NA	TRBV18	CASSPRAYQETQYF	TGTGCCAGCTCACCACGGGCGTACCAAGAGACCCAGTACTTC
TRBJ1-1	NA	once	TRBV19	CASSIVGLGEAEAFF	TGTGCCAGTAGTATTGTAGGGCTGGGGGAGGCTGAAGCTTTCTTT
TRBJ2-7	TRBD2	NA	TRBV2	CASRPTSGGYEQYF	TGTGCCAGCAGGCCTACTAGCGGGGGCTACGAGCAGTACTTC
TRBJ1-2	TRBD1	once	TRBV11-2	CASSSPRRDSRGGYTF	TGTGCCAGCAGCTCCCCACGCCGGGACAGTAGGGGTGGCTACACCTTC
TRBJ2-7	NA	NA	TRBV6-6	CASSRAWGAYEQYF	TGTGCCAGCAGTCGGGCCTGGGGGGCCTACGAGCAGTACTTC
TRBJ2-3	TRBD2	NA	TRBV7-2	CASSLVVAGEVRDTQYF	TGTGCCAGCAGCTTAGTAGTCGCGGGAGAGGTGAGAGATACGCAGTATTTT
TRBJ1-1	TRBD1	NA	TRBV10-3	CAISGDRGRRTNTEAFF	TGTGCCATCAGTGGGGACAGGGGCCGTCGAACCAACACTGAAGCTTTCTTT
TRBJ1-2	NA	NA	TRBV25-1	CASSASYEGYTF	TGTGCCAGCAGTGCATCTTACGAGGGCTACACCTTC
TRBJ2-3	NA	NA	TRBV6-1	CASSEGGGLDTQYF	TGTGCCAGCAGTGAAGGAGGTGGACTGGATACGCAGTATTTT
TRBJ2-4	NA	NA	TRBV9	CASSVGLLTGDGDIQYF	TGTGCCAGCAGCGTAGGGCTCCTGACGGGAGACGGGGACATTCAGTACTTC
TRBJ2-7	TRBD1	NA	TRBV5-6	CASSSLLPGQGYHEQYF	TGTGCCAGCAGCTCACTCCTCCCGGGACAGGGATACCACGAGCAGTACTTC
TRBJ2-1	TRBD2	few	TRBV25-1	CATSSGRTYNEQFF	TGTGCCACCTCTAGCGGGAGGACATACAATGAGCAGTTCTTC
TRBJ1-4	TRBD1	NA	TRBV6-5	CASSRRTGVGEKLFF	TGTGCCAGCAGCCGGAGGACAGGCGTCGGGGAAAAACTGTTTTTT